The next 6 T cell receptor beta chains were all read from a single sample in a study of cytomegalovirus exposure and HLA in healthy donors. The PCR had 60 Vbeta and 13 Jbeta primers. Profiled with immunoSEQ multiplex PCR; TCRdb holds only in-frame clones, not every one. The repertoire holds 90,000 to 100,000 clones, about two thirds seen once, with over 1% in the top ten. The sequenced sample consisted of PBMCs. The receptors here all came from a female donor in good health and CMV-seronegative.

The chain uses TRBV7-6 and TRBJ2-5; D possibly corresponds to TRBD1 (5 bases). Trimming removed 5 bases at V and 2 bases at J, with 12 bases between. Germline CDR1 and CDR2: SGHVS and FNYEAQ. This CDR3 contains 14 residues. As DNA, the CDR3 is TGTGCCAGCAGCATTAGGGGTCATCAAGAGACCCAGTACTTC. Translation: CASSIRGHQETQYF. The whole variable domain, filled in from reference TRBV7-6 and TRBJ2-5, reads GAGVSQSPRYKVTKRGQDVALRCDPISGHVSLYWYRQALGQGPEFLTYFNYEAQQDKSGLPNDRFSAERPEGSISTLTIQRTEQRDSAMYRCASSIRGHQETQYFGPGTRLLVL.

This chain connects TRBV28 to TRBJ2-6; tentative D call: TRBD2 (6 bases). Germline lookup yields CDR1 MDHEN and CDR2 SYDVKM. Trimming left V 7 bases short and J 0 bases short, with 13 bases between. CDR3 length: 16 residues. In DNA form, the CDR3 reads TGTGCCAGCACCCTAGGGAGGTTCTCTGGGGCCAACGTCCTGACTTTC. Its translation: CASTLGRFSGANVLTF.

The chain joins TRBV6-5 to TRBJ2-5; the match to TRBD1 covers 7 bases. The CDR3 consists of 16 residues. CDR1 is MNHEY and CDR2 is SVGAGI in the germline V gene. Trimming at V came to 0 bases and at J to 4 bases, leaving 8 bases not matched to a gene. The CDR3 loop reads CASSYSRRGLGETQYF. The CDR3 DNA sequence: TGTGCCAGCAGTTACTCGAGAAGGGGGCTGGGAGAGACCCAGTACTTC.

This clone occurred many times. V gene TRBV5-6 combines with J gene TRBJ2-1; tentative D call: TRBD1 (5 bases). Trimming stripped 7 bases from V and 4 bases from J, with 15 bases between. Germline lookup yields CDR1 SGHDT and CDR2 YYEEEE. This CDR3 comprises 14 residues. CDR3 residues: CASGAWGTYNEQFF. As DNA, the CDR3 is TGTGCCAGCGGAGCTTGGGGCACGTACAATGAGCAGTTCTTC.

The chain uses TRBV5-1 and TRBJ2-3, with D possibly matching TRBD2 (6 bases). The V gene's germline CDR1 is SGHRS and CDR2 YFSETQ. CDR3 length: 16 amino acids. Trimming pared 3 bases from V and 2 bases from J, leaving 16 bases between. DNA for the CDR3: TGCGCCAGCAGCTCCGGAGTAGCGGACCCCACAGATACGCAGTATTTT. Residues: CASSSGVADPTDTQYF.

V usage is TRBV2 and J usage is TRBJ2-5; a possible D gene is TRBD2 (5 bases). Trimming stripped 7 bases from V and 2 bases from J, with 11 bases between. Germline CDR1 reads SNHLY; CDR2 reads FYNNEI. The CDR3 sequence is 13 residues long. As DNA, the CDR3 is TGTGCCAGCATCGGCGGGTCTCAAGAGACCCAGTACTTC. Amino acids: CASIGGSQETQYF.